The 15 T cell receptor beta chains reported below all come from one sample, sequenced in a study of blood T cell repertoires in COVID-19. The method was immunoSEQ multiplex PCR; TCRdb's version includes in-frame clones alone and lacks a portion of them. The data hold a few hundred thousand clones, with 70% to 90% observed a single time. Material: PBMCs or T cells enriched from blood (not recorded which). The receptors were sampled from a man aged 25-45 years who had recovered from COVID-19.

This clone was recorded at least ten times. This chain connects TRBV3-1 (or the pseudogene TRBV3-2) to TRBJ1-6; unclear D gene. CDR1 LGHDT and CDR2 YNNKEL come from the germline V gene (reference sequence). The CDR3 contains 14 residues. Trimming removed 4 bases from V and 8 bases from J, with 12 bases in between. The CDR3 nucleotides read TGTGCCAGCAGCCGGCGGGCGGGAGATTCACCCCTCCACTTT. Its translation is CASSRRAGDSPLHF.

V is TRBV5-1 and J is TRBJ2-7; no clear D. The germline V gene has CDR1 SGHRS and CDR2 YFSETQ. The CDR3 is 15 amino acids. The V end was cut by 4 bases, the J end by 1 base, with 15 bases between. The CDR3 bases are TGCGCCAGCAGCACCTCTGCAGGAACATCCTACGAGCAGTACTTC. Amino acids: CASSTSAGTSYEQYF.

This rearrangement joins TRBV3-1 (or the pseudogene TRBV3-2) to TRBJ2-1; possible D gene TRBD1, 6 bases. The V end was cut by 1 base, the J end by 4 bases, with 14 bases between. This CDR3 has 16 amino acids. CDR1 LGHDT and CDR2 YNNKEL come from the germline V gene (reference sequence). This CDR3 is CASSQGSRGGYNEQFF. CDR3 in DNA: TGTGCCAGCAGCCAAGGGAGCAGGGGCGGGTACAATGAGCAGTTCTTC.

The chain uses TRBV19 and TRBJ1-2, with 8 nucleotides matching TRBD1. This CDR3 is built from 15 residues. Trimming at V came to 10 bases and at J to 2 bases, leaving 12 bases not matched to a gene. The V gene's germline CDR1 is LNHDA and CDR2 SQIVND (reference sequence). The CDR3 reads CATKPTRGRNYGYTF. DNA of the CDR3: TGTGCCACTAAACCCACCAGGGGGCGCAACTATGGCTACACCTTC.

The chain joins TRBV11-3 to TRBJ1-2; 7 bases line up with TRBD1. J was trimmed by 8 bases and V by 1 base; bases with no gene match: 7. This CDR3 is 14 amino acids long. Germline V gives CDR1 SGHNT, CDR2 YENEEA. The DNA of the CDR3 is TGTGCCAGCAGCTTAGTGTCACAGGGGAGCGGCTACACCTTC. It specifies CASSLVSQGSGYTF.

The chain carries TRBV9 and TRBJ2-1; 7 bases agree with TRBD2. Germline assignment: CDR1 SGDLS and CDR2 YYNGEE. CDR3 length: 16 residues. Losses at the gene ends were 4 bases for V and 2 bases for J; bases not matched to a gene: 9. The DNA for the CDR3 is TGTGCCAGCAGCCCCGGGACTACCCCTGCCTACAATGAGCAGTTCTTC. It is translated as CASSPGTTPAYNEQFF.

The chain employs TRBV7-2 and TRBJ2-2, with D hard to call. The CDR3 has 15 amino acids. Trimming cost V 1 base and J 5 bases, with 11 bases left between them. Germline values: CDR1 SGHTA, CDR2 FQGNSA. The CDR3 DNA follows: TGTGCCAGCAGCTTAGGCGTTAGCCCAACCGGGGAGCTGTTTTTT. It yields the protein CASSLGVSPTGELFF.

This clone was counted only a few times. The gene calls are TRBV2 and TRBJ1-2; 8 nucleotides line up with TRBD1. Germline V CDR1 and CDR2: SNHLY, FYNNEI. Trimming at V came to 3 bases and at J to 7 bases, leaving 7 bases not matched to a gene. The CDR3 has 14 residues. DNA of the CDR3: TGTGCCAGCAGTGACGGCCAGGGGGCCTCTGGCTACACCTTC. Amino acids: CASSDGQGASGYTF. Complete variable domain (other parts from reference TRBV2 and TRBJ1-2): EPEVTQTPSHQVTQMGQEVILRCVPISNHLYFYWYRQILGQKVEFLVSFYNNEISEKSEIFDDQFSVERPDGSNFTLKIRSTKLEDSAMYFCASSDGQGASGYTFGSGTRLTVV.

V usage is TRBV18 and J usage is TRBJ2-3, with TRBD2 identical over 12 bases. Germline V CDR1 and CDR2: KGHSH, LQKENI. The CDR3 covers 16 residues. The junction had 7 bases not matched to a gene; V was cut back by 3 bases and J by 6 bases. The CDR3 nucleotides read TGTGCCAGCTCACCGATTATGACTAGCGGGAGTGATACGCAGTATTTT. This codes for CASSPIMTSGSDTQYF.

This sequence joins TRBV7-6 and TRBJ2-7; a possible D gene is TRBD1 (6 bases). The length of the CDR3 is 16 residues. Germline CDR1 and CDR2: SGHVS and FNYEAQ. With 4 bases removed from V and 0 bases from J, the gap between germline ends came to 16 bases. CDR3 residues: CASSSSQGPLSYEQYF. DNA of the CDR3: TGTGCCAGCAGCTCCTCTCAGGGGCCCCTCTCCTACGAGCAGTACTTC.

The DNA of the CDR3 is TGCAGCGTCACGGGACAGACGTTGGAGCAGTACTTC. This gives the protein CSVTGQTLEQYF. The chain recombines TRBV29-1 with TRBJ2-7; 7 bases match TRBD1. The germline CDR1 and CDR2 sequences are SQVTM and ANQGSEA. CDR3 length: 12 amino acids. V shed 6 bases, J shed 7 bases, and the junction held 9 bases outside the gene matches.

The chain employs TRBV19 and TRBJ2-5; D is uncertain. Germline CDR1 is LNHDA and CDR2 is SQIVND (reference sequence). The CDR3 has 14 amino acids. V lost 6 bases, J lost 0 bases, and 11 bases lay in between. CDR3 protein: CASSSRLNQETQYF. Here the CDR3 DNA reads TGTGCCAGTAGCTCCCGACTGAACCAAGAGACCCAGTACTTC.

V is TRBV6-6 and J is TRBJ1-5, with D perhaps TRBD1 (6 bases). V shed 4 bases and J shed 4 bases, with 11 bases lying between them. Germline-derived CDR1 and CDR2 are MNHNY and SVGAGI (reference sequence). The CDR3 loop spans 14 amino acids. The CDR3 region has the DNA TGTGCCAGCAGTTGGGGGCAGCAGAATCAGCCCCAGCATTTT. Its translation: CASSWGQQNQPQHF.

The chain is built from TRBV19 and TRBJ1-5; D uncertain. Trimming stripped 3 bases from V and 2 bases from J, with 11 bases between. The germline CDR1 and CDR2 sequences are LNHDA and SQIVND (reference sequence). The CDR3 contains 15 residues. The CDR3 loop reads CASSILMQGNQPQHF. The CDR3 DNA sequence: TGTGCCAGTAGTATCTTAATGCAGGGCAATCAGCCCCAGCATTTT.

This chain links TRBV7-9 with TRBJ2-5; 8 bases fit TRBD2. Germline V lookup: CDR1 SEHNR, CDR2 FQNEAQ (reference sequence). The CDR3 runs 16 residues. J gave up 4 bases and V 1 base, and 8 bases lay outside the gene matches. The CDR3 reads CASSLGQNSGVETQYF. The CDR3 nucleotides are TGTGCCAGCAGCTTAGGACAGAATAGCGGGGTAGAGACCCAGTACTTC.